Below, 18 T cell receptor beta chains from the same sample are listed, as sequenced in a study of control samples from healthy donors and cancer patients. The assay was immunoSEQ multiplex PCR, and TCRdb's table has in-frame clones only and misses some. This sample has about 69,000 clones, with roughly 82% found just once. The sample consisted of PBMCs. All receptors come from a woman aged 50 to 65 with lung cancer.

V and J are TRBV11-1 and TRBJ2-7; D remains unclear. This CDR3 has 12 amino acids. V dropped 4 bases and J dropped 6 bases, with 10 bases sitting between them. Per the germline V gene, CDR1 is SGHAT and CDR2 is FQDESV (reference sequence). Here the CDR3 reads CASSSEKVEQYF. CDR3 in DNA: TGTGCCAGCAGCTCCGAAAAGGTCGAGCAGTACTTC.

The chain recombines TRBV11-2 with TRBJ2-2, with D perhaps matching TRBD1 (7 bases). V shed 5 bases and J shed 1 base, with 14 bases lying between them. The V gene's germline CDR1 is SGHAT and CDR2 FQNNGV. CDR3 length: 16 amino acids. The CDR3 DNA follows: TGTGCCAGCAGCCTCCGACAGGGAGGGAACACCGGGGAGCTGTTTTTT. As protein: CASSLRQGGNTGELFF.

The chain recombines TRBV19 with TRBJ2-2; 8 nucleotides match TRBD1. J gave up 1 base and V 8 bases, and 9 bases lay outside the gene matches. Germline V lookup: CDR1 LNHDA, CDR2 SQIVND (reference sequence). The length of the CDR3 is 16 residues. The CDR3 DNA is TGTGCCAGTCAACACTTTGGGACAGGGAACACCGGGGAGCTGTTTTTT. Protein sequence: CASQHFGTGNTGELFF.

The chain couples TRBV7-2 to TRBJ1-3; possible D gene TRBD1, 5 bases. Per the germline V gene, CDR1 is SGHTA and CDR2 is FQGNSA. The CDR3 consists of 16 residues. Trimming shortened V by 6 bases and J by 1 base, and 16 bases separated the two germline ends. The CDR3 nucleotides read TGTGCCAGCAGTTCCCAGGGCCCGACATCTGGAAACACCATATATTTT. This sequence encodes CASSSQGPTSGNTIYF.

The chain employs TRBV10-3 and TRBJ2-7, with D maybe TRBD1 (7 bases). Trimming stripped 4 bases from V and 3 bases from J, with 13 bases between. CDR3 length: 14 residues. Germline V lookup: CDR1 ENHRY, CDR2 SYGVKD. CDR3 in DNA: TGTGCCATCAGTGTTGGAGGGGGCGGCTACGAGCAGTACTTC. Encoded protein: CAISVGGGGYEQYF.

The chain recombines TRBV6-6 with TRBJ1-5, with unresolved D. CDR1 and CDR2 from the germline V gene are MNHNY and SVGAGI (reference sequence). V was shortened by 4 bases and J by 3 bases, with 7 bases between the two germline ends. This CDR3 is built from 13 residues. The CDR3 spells CASSSNDNQPQHF. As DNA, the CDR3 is TGTGCCAGCAGTTCCAACGACAATCAGCCCCAGCATTTT.

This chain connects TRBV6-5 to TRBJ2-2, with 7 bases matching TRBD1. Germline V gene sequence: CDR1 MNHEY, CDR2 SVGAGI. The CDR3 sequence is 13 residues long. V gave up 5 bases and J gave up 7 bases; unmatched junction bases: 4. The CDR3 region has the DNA TGTGCCAGCAGTAGGGGGCGAATCGGGGAGCTGTTTTTT. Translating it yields CASSRGRIGELFF.

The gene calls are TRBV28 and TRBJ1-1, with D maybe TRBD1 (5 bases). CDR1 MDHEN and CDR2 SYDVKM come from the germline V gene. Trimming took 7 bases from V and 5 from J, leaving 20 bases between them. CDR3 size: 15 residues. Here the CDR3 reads CASKGLGAGATEAFF. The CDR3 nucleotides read TGTGCCAGCAAAGGGTTAGGGGCGGGCGCGACTGAAGCTTTCTTT.

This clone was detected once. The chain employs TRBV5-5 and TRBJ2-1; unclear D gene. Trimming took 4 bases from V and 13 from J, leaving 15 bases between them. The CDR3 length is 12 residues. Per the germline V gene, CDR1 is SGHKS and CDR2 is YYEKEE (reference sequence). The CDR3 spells CASSPGYDTQFF. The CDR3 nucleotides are TGTGCCAGCAGCCCCGGATATGATACCCAGTTCTTC.

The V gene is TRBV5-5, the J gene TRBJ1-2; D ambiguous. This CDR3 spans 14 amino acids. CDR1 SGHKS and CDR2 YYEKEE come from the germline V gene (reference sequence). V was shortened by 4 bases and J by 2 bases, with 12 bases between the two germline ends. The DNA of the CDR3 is TGTGCCAGCAGCGATCTGACCCCCAACTATGGCTACACCTTC. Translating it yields CASSDLTPNYGYTF.

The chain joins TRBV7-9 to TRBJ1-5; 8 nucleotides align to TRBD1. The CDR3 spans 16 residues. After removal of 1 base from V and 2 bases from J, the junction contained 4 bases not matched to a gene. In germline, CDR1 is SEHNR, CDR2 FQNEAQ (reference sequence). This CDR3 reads CASSLVTGVGNQPQHF. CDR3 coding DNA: TGTGCCAGCAGCTTAGTGACAGGGGTGGGCAATCAGCCCCAGCATTTT.

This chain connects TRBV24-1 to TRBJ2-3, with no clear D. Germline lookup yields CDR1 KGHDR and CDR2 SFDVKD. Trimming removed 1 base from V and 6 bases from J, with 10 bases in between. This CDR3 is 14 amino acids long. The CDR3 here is CATSDFHALDTQYF. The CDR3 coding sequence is TGTGCCACCAGTGATTTCCATGCTTTGGATACGCAGTATTTT.

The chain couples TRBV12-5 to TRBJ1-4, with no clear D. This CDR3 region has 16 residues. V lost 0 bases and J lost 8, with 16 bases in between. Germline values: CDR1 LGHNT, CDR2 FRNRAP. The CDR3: CASGLVLNDRGEKLFF. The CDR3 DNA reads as TGTGCTAGTGGTTTGGTACTGAACGATCGCGGGGAAAAACTGTTTTTT.

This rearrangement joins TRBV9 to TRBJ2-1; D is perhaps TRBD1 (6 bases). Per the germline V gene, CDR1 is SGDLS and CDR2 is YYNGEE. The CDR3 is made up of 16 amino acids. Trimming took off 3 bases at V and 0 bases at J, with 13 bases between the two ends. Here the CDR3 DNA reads TGTGCCAGCAGCGGGGGGCCAGTTTTCTCCTACAATGAGCAGTTCTTC. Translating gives CASSGGPVFSYNEQFF.

CDR3 nucleotides: TGTGCCAGCAGTTTTCTAGCGGTTATCTACAATGAGCAGTTCTTC. Translating it yields CASSFLAVIYNEQFF. The V and J genes are TRBV27 and TRBJ2-1; 7 nucleotides line up with TRBD2. The CDR3 length is 15 residues. Per germline, CDR1 MNHEY and CDR2 SMNVEV (reference sequence). The junction had 5 bases not matched to a gene; V was cut back by 3 bases and J by 3 bases.

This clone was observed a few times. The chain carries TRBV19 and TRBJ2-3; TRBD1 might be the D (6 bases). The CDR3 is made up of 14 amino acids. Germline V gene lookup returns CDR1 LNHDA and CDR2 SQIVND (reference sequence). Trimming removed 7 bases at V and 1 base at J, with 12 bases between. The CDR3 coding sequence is TGTGCCAGTACCCCGGACAGCGGCACAGATACGCAGTATTTT. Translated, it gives CASTPDSGTDTQYF.

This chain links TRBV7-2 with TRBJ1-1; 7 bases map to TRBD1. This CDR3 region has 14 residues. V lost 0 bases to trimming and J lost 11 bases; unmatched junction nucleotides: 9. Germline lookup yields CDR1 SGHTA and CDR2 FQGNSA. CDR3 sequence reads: CASSLARGSSGAFF. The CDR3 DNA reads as TGTGCCAGCAGCTTAGCCAGGGGGTCATCGGGGGCTTTCTTT. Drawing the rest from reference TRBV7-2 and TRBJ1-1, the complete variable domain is GAGVSQSPSNKVTEKGKDVELRCDPISGHTALYWYRQSLGQGLEFLIYFQGNSAPDKSGLPSDRFSAERTGGSVSTLTIQRTQQEDSAVYLCASSLARGSSGAFFGQGTRLTVV.

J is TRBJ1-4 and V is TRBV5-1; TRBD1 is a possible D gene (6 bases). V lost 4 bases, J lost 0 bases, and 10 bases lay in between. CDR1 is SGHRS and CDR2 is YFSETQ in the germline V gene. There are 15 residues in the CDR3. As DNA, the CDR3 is TGCGCCAGCAGCCCCACAGGGCCAACTAATGAAAAACTGTTTTTT. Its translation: CASSPTGPTNEKLFF.